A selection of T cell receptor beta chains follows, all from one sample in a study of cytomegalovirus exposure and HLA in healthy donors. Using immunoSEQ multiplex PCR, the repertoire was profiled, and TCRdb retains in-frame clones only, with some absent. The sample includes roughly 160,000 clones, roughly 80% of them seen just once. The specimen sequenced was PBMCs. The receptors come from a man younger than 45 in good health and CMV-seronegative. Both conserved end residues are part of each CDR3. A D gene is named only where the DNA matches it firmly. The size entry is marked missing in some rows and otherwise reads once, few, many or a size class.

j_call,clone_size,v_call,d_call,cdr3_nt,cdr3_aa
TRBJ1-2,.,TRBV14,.,TGTGCCAGCAGCGGGGGCCCCCAGGGGAGACATGGCTACACCTTC,CASSGGPQGRHGYTF
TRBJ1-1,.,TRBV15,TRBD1,TGTGCCACCAGCAGAGATTTCGGACAGGCGAACACTGAAGCTTTCTTT,CATSRDFGQANTEAFF
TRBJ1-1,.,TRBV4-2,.,TGTGCCAGCAGCCAAAGACTCGAGAACACTGAAGCTTTCTTT,CASSQRLENTEAFF
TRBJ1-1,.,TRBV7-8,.,TGTGCCAGCAGCTTAGCGATCCGGGCAGGGCACGCTGAAGCTTTCTTT,CASSLAIRAGHAEAFF
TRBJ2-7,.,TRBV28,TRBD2,TGTGCCAGCAGTTTAAGGTGGCTAGCGGGAGACTACGAGCAGTACTTC,CASSLRWLAGDYEQYF
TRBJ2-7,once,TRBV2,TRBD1,TGTGCCAGCATTTGGGACAGAAACTACGAGCAGTACTTC,CASIWDRNYEQYF
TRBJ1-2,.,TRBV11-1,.,TGTGCCAGCAGCTTGAACAGGAACTATGGCTACACCTTC,CASSLNRNYGYTF
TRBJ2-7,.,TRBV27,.,TGTGCCAGCAGTTTAGAAGTATCGGGGATTACCTTTGGGTACGAGCAGTACTTC,CASSLEVSGITFGYEQYF
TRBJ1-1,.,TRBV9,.,TGTGCCAGCAGCCCAGGGGTGACGGGGAACACTGAAGCTTTCTTT,CASSPGVTGNTEAFF
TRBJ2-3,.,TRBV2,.,TGTGCCAGCAGACGCGGGCCTCTTGGGATAAGCACAGATACGCAGTATTTT,CASRRGPLGISTDTQYF
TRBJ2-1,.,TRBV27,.,TGTGCCAGCAGTCTTAGCGGTACCTACAATGAGCAGTTCTTC,CASSLSGTYNEQFF